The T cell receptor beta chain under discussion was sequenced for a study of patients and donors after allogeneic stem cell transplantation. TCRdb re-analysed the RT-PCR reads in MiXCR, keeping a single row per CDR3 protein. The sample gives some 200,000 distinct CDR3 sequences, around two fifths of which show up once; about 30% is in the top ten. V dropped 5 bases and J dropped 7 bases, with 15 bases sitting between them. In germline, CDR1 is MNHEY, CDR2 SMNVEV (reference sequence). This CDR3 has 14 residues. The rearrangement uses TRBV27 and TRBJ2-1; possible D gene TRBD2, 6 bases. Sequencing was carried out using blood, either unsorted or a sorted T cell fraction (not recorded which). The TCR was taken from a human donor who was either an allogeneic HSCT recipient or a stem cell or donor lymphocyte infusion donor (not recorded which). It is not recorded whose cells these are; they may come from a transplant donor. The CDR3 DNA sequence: TGTGCCAGCAGTCAGGGACTTAGTCGAAATGAGCAGTTCTTC. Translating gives CASSQGLSRNEQFF.